This T cell receptor beta chain was sequenced for a study of T-cell reconstitution after alpha-beta-depleted transplantation in children. Study-level results: Hyperexpanded clones declined; after one year, newly produced T cells mostly supplied diversity. High day-60 TCRbeta diversity in some patients came from surviving recipient T cells and thymic progenitors. Expanded graft clones numbering several hundred reportedly gave rise to alpha-beta T cells about two months after transplant.

This clonotype has only a few counts. The antigen remains undetermined. This CDR3 contains 15 residues. Trimming shortened V by 3 bases and J by 0 bases, and 6 bases separated the two germline ends. The germline V gene encodes CDR1 MNHEY and CDR2 SVGAGI. Preparation of the TCRbeta library used unique molecular identifiers. MiXCR was run by TCRdb on the PCR reads, yielding one entry per CDR3 protein. The table lists around 80,000 distinct CDR3 sequences, roughly 20% of them singletons. The sequenced sample was PBMCs, mostly from graft donor cells, obtained 360 days after TCRalphabeta/CD19-depleted stem cell transplant. The sequence was collected from a male patient aged 2-9 years who had a stem cell transplant for acute lymphoblastic leukemia, so the T cells may come from the graft donor. This sequence joins TRBV6-5 and TRBJ2-6; D is unclear. CDR3 residues: CASSYYSSGANVLTF. CDR3 bases: TGTGCCAGCAGTTATTATAGCTCTGGGGCCAACGTCCTGACTTTC.